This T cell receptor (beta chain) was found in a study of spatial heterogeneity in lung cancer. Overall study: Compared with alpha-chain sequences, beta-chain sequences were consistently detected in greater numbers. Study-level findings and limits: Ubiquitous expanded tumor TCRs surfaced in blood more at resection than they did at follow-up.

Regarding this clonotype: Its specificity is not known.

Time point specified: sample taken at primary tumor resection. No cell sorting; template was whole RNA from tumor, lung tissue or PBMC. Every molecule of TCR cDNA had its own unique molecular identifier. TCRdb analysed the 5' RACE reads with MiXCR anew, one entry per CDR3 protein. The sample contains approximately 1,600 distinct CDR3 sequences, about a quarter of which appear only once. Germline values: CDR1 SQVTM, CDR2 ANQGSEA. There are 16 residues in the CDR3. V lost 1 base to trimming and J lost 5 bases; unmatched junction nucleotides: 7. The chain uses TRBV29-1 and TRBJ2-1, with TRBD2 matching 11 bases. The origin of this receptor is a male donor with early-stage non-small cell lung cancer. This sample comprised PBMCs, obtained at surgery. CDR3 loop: CSVEALLAGDNNEQFF. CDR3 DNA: TGCAGCGTTGAAGCCCTACTAGCGGGGGATAACAATGAGCAGTTCTTC.